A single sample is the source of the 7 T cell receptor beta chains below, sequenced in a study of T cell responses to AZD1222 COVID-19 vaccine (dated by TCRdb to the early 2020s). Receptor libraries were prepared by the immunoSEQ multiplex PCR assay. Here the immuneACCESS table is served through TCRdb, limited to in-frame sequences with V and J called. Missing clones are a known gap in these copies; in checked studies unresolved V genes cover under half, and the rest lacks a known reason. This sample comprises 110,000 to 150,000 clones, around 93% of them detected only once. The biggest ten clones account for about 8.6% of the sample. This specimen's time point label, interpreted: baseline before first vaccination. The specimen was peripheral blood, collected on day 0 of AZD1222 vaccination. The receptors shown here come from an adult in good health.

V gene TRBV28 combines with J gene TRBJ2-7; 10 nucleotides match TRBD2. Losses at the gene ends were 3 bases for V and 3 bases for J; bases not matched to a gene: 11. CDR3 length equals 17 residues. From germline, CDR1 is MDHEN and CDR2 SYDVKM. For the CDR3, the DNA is TGTGCCAGCAGTTTGATATTAGCGGGGGGTCACGACTACGAGCAGTACTTC. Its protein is CASSLILAGGHDYEQYF.

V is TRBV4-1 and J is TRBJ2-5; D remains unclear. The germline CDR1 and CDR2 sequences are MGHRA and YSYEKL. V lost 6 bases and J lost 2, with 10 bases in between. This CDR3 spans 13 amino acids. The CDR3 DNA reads TGCGCCAGCAGTCCCGACTCTCAAGAGACCCAGTACTTC. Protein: CASSPDSQETQYF.

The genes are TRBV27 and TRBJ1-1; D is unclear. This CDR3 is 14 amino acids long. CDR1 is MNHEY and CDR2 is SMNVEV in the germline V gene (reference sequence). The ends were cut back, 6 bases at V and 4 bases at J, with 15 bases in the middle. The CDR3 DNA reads TGTGCCAGCAGCCCGGGAGGGCGGGCCACTGAAGCTTTCTTT. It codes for CASSPGGRATEAFF.

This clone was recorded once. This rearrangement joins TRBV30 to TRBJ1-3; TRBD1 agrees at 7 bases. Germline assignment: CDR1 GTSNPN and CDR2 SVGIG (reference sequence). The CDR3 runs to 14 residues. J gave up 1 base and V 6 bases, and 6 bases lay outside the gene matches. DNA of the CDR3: TGTGCCTGCGGAAGCAGGGGGTCTGGAAACACCATATATTTT. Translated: CACGSRGSGNTIYF.

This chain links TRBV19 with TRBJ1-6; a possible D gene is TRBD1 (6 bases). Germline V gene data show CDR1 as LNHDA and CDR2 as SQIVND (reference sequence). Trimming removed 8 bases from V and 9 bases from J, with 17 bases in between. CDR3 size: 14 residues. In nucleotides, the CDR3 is TGTGCCAGTGGACCAGGGGTCGACGGTTCACCCCTCCACTTT. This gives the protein CASGPGVDGSPLHF.

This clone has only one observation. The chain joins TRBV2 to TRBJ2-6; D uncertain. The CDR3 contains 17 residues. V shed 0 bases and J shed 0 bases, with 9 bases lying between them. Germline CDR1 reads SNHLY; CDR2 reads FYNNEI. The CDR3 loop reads CASSEALGFSGANVLTF. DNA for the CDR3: TGTGCCAGCAGTGAAGCGCTTGGGTTCTCTGGGGCCAACGTCCTGACTTTC.

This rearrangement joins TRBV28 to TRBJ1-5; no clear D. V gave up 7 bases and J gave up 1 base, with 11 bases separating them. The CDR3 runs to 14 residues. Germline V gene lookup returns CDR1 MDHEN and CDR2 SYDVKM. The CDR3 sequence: CASIRTSSNQPQHF. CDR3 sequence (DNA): TGTGCCAGCATTCGGACGTCAAGCAATCAGCCCCAGCATTTT.